The next 24 T cell receptor beta chains were all read from a single sample in a study of OX40 agonist ivuxolimab in advanced cancers. TCRdb's table, derived via immunoSEQ multiplex PCR, lists solely in-frame clones and lacks some. The sample includes 55,000 to 70,000 clones, around 81% of them seen just once. The sequences come from CD4+ or CD8+ T cells sorted from blood, collected in a trial of the OX40 agonist ivuxolimab. Receptor source: an adult with an advanced solid tumor such as melanoma, head and neck, liver or kidney cancer.

For the CDR3, the DNA is TGCGCCAGCAGCTTGGGACTCACTGGGTCCGGGGAGCTGTTTTTT. It codes for CASSLGLTGSGELFF. V usage is TRBV5-1 and J usage is TRBJ2-2; D remains unclear. There are 15 residues in the CDR3. Germline V lookup: CDR1 SGHRS, CDR2 YFSETQ. V was clipped by 0 bases and J by 6 bases, with 12 bases between them.

The V and J genes are TRBV5-6 and TRBJ1-5, with TRBD1 as a possible D gene (5 bases). Germline-derived CDR1 and CDR2 are SGHDT and YYEEEE. The CDR3 spans 14 residues. V was clipped by 1 base and J by 2 bases, with 7 bases between them. CDR3 DNA: TGTGCCAGCAGCTTGAGAGGGGGCAATCAGCCCCAGCATTTT. Amino acids: CASSLRGGNQPQHF.

Only a few counts were recorded for this clone. CDR3 sequence (DNA): TGTGCCAGTAGTGTTGGGACGAACACCGGGGAGCTGTTTTTT. Translated, it gives CASSVGTNTGELFF. The V call is TRBV19, the J call TRBJ2-2; no clear D. The CDR3 has 14 residues. CDR1 and CDR2 from the germline V gene are LNHDA and SQIVND (reference sequence). Trimming cost V 5 bases and J 0 bases, with 7 bases left between them.

The chain recombines TRBV6-5 with TRBJ2-1; no clear D gene. The length of the CDR3 is 11 residues. CDR1 is MNHEY and CDR2 is SVGAGI in the germline V gene. Trimming removed 0 bases from V and 10 bases from J, with 4 bases in between. CDR3 protein: CASSYSSEQFF. DNA of the CDR3: TGTGCCAGCAGTTACTCGTCCGAGCAGTTCTTC.

Concerning this clone itself: One end of the junction does not line up with germline, which may come from a read error. The chain couples TRBV27 to TRBJ1-5, with a weak D call TRBD1 (6 bases). This CDR3 spans 17 amino acids. Germline loops: CDR1 MNHEY, CDR2 SMNVEV (reference sequence). In DNA, the CDR3 is TGTGTCAGCAGTCCCCGCACGGGGGGCTATAGCAATCAGCCCCAGCATTTT. It encodes CVSSPRTGGYSNQPQHF.

The V call is TRBV5-6, the J call TRBJ2-7; D remains ambiguous. CDR1 and CDR2 from the germline V gene are SGHDT and YYEEEE. Deletions cut 5 bases from V and 5 bases from J, with 11 bases between. This CDR3 region has 12 residues. This CDR3 is CASSQGGDEQYF. In DNA form, the CDR3 reads TGTGCCAGCAGTCAAGGTGGGGACGAGCAGTACTTC.

This chain links TRBV27 with TRBJ2-3; 16 nucleotides align to TRBD2. The CDR3 has 20 residues. Germline-derived CDR1 and CDR2 are MNHEY and SMNVEV (reference sequence). After removal of 4 bases from V and 7 bases from J, the junction contained 17 bases not matched to a gene. Written as DNA, the CDR3 is TGTGCCAGCAGTTCCCGAACCGGGACTAGCGGGAGGGCTAGGGTACATACGCAGTATTTT. Encoded protein: CASSSRTGTSGRARVHTQYF.

The chain has TRBV28 and TRBJ2-1, with D unclear. CDR1 is MDHEN and CDR2 is SYDVKM in the germline V gene. The length of the CDR3 is 15 residues. V dropped 4 bases and J dropped 0 bases, with 10 bases sitting between them. CDR3 region: CASSSNLVSYNEQFF. In DNA form, the CDR3 reads TGTGCCAGCAGTTCGAACCTCGTCTCCTACAATGAGCAGTTCTTC.

This clone was observed a handful of times. The chain links TRBV9 to TRBJ2-2; D perhaps matches TRBD2 (5 bases). V lost 4 bases, J lost 5 bases, and 18 bases lay in between. The CDR3 consists of 16 residues. The germline V gene encodes CDR1 SGDLS and CDR2 YYNGEE. The CDR3 DNA is TGTGCCAGCAGCATTTCGGCGGGTGATGGTACCGGGGAGCTGTTTTTT. The encoded protein is CASSISAGDGTGELFF.

The V gene is TRBV27, the J gene TRBJ2-3, with 9 bases lining up with TRBD2. CDR3 length: 15 amino acids. The germline V gene encodes CDR1 MNHEY and CDR2 SMNVEV (reference sequence). Losses at the gene ends were 0 bases for V and 7 bases for J; bases not matched to a gene: 5. The chain's CDR3 is CASSLSMTSGNTQYF. In nucleotides, the CDR3 is TGTGCCAGCAGTTTATCGATGACTAGCGGAAATACGCAGTATTTT.

The chain recombines TRBV28 with TRBJ1-5, with D perhaps matching TRBD1 (5 bases). CDR1 and CDR2 from the germline V gene are MDHEN and SYDVKM. V was cut by 2 bases and J by 6 bases, with 14 bases left in between. The CDR3 sequence is 15 residues long. The CDR3 spells CASSLIIGAAQPQHF. The CDR3 region has the DNA TGTGCCAGCAGTTTAATTATCGGGGCCGCTCAGCCCCAGCATTTT.

Here the CDR3 DNA reads TGTGCCAGCAGCTCTGGACAGGGACGATATGGCTACACCTTC. This codes for CASSSGQGRYGYTF. The genes are TRBV5-8 and TRBJ1-2, with TRBD1 matching over 8 bases. The CDR3 sequence is 14 residues long. The germline gives CDR1 SGHTS, CDR2 YDEGEE. J lost 5 bases, V lost 3 bases, and 6 bases had no gene match.

This chain uses TRBV6-5 with TRBJ2-7; 7 bases agree with TRBD1. V trimming: 2 bases; J trimming: 2 bases; junction bases outside the gene matches: 6. The germline gives CDR1 MNHEY, CDR2 SVGAGI. The length of the CDR3 is 15 residues. CDR3 loop: CASSYEAGGAYEQYF. The CDR3 nucleotides read TGTGCCAGCAGTTACGAGGCAGGGGGAGCCTACGAGCAGTACTTC.

The V gene is TRBV5-4, the J gene TRBJ2-1, with TRBD2 matching 8 bases. The V gene's germline CDR1 is SGHNT and CDR2 YYREEE (reference sequence). This CDR3 is 15 amino acids long. V trimming: 4 bases; J trimming: 1 base; junction bases outside the gene matches: 4. The CDR3 spells CASSPTSASYNEQFF. CDR3 nucleotide sequence: TGTGCCAGCAGCCCGACTAGCGCGTCCTACAATGAGCAGTTCTTC. The whole variable domain, remainder taken from reference TRBV5-4 and TRBJ2-1, is ETGVTQSPTHLIKTRGQQVTLRCSSQSGHNTVSWYQQALGQGPQFIFQYYREEENGRGNFPPRFSGLQFPNYSSELNVNALELDDSALYLCASSPTSASYNEQFFGPGTRLTVL.

The chain combines TRBV21-1 with TRBJ2-2. TRBV21-1 is a pseudogene. This CDR3 contains 12 residues. In nucleotides, the CDR3 is TGTGCCAGCAGCAAAGGTCCCGGGGAGCTGTTTTTT. Its protein product is CASSKGPGELFF.

The chain is built from TRBV7-9 and TRBJ2-5, with 8 bases matching TRBD2. The tail of the sequence fits TRBJ2-7 better, so the J call may be wrong. This CDR3 is built from 17 residues. The germline CDR1 and CDR2 sequences are SEHNR and FQNEAQ (reference sequence). The CDR3 here is CASSLDVMGLETYEQYF. DNA for the CDR3: TGTGCCAGCAGCTTAGACGTTATGGGACTAGAAACCTACGAGCAGTACTTC.

The chain uses TRBV5-4 and TRBJ2-5; 12 nucleotides match TRBD2. The DNA end is more similar to TRBJ2-7, so the J call may be wrong. The CDR3 extends over 14 amino acids. Germline V CDR1 and CDR2: SGHNT, YYREEE (reference sequence). CDR3 in amino acids: CASSLAGGAYEQYF. The CDR3 nucleotides read TGTGCCAGCAGCCTAGCGGGAGGGGCCTACGAGCAGTACTTC.

This clone showed up just once. The chain links TRBV28 to TRBJ2-4; a weak D match, TRBD1 (6 bases). Deletions cut 5 bases from V and 3 bases from J, with 14 bases between. The CDR3 totals 15 residues. Germline V gene lookup returns CDR1 MDHEN and CDR2 SYDVKM. The CDR3 DNA reads TGTGCCAGCAGTCCCCAGGGGCGGATCAAAAACATTCAGTACTTC. The encoded protein is CASSPQGRIKNIQYF.

This clone was recorded once. This chain connects TRBV18 to TRBJ2-7; TRBD1 agrees at 9 bases. Germline V gene sequence: CDR1 KGHSH, CDR2 LQKENI. Trimming removed 5 bases from V and 0 bases from J; junction bases left unmatched: 8. This CDR3 comprises 16 residues. The CDR3 loop is CASSAPGTGSSYEQYF. In nucleotides, the CDR3 is TGTGCCAGCTCAGCCCCCGGGACAGGGAGCTCCTACGAGCAGTACTTC.

The chain recombines TRBV10-3 with TRBJ2-1; D is ambiguous. In germline, CDR1 is ENHRY, CDR2 SYGVKD. The CDR3 is made up of 14 amino acids. Trimming removed 5 bases at V and 0 bases at J, with 8 bases between. The CDR3 reads CAISRESSYNEQFF. The DNA for the CDR3 is TGTGCCATCAGTAGAGAGAGCTCCTACAATGAGCAGTTCTTC.

The V gene is TRBV20-1, the J gene TRBJ2-5; possibly TRBD1 for D (5 bases). CDR1 is DFQATT and CDR2 is SNEGSKA in the germline V gene (reference sequence). V shed 8 bases and J shed 5 bases, with 12 bases lying between them. This CDR3 spans 11 amino acids. The DNA of the CDR3 is TGCAGTCCCAGGGCCGCGGAGACCCAGTACTTC. Translation: CSPRAAETQYF.

The chain joins TRBV10-2 to TRBJ2-5; D possibly corresponds to TRBD1 (5 bases). The end of the DNA fits TRBJ2-7 better, so the J call may be wrong. Germline loops: CDR1 WSHSY, CDR2 SAAADI. The CDR3 has 15 amino acids. The CDR3 region is CASRERELSSYEQYF. The CDR3 DNA follows: TGCGCCTCCAGGGAAAGGGAACTATCGTCCTACGAGCAGTACTTC.

V and J are TRBV28 and TRBJ2-7, with D perhaps matching TRBD1 (6 bases). Germline-derived CDR1 and CDR2 are MDHEN and SYDVKM. The CDR3 runs 15 residues. Trimming took 1 base from V and 2 from J, leaving 12 bases between them. The CDR3 nucleotides are TGTGCCAGCAGTTTATTCCTCGGGACAACCTACGAGCAGTACTTC. As protein: CASSLFLGTTYEQYF. Full variable domain (missing parts from reference TRBV28 and TRBJ2-7): DVKVTQSSRYLVKRTGEKVFLECVQDMDHENMFWYRQDPGLGLRLIYFSYDVKMKEKGDIPEGYSVSREKKERFSLILESASTNQTSMYLCASSLFLGTTYEQYFGPGTRLTVT.

This chain joins TRBV7-9 and TRBJ1-2; D is unresolved. CDR3 length equals 14 residues. The V and J ends lost 4 bases and 2 bases respectively, with 11 bases between them. Germline-derived CDR1 and CDR2 are SEHNR and FQNEAQ (reference sequence). The CDR3 sequence is CASSSRETNYGYTF. The CDR3 DNA is TGTGCCAGCAGCTCTAGGGAAACGAACTATGGCTACACCTTC.